Sequencing of this T cell receptor beta chain was carried out in a study of T cells in tuberculosis. Clones were sequenced by immunoSEQ multiplex PCR, and TCRdb holds only the in-frame ones, with some missing. Of 38,000 or so clones in the sample, approximately 95% were seen once. This receptor was identified in a donor aged 10-30 years with latent tuberculosis or without tuberculosis infection. The sequenced material came from PBMCs.

The CDR3 loop is CASSFRAGFGQPQHF. In DNA form, the CDR3 reads TGTGCCAGCAGTTTCAGGGCAGGGTTCGGGCAGCCCCAGCATTTT. The V gene is TRBV27, the J gene TRBJ1-5; a weak D match, TRBD1 (5 bases). The V gene lost 3 bases and the J gene lost 7 bases, with 16 bases spanning the gap. The CDR3 has 15 amino acids. Germline CDR1 is MNHEY and CDR2 is SMNVEV (reference sequence).